The rows below give T cell receptor beta chains drawn from one sample of a study of cytomegalovirus exposure and HLA in healthy donors. TCRdb's copy holds only in-frame clones and misses some; the assay was immunoSEQ multiplex PCR. In total, the table holds about 140,000 clones. The sequenced material came from PBMCs. The receptor source for this set is a male donor in good health and CMV-seronegative. The CDR3 runs from the conserved cysteine through the conserved F or W. Fields, in order: D gene, V gene, J gene, CDR3 protein, CDR3 DNA. The D gene is left open where the match is weak.

TRBD1	TRBV18	TRBJ1-3	CASSPGTGTAGNTIYF	TGTGCCAGCTCACCAGGGACCGGGACAGCTGGAAACACCATATATTTT
-	TRBV27	TRBJ1-6	CASSFRQLGSPLHF	TGTGCCAGCAGTTTCAGACAGTTGGGCTCACCCCTCCACTTT
TRBD1	TRBV7-8	TRBJ1-5	CASSWSPGQGIQPQHF	TGTGCCAGCAGCTGGTCCCCGGGACAGGGGATACAGCCCCAGCATTTT
-	TRBV6-6	TRBJ1-1	CASREGWGTEAFF	TGTGCCAGCAGGGAGGGGTGGGGCACTGAAGCTTTCTTT
TRBD2	TRBV7-9	TRBJ2-7	CASSFKTSGEIDEQYF	TGTGCCAGCAGCTTTAAAACTAGCGGGGAAATCGACGAGCAGTACTTC
-	TRBV29-1	TRBJ2-5	CSVRQETQYF	TGCAGCGTTCGGCAAGAGACCCAGTACTTC
-	TRBV30	TRBJ2-3	CAWSLGGSLDTQYF	TGTGCCTGGAGCCTAGGAGGGAGTTTGGATACGCAGTATTTT
-	TRBV29-1	TRBJ1-4	CSVGVRGAQSEKLFF	TGCAGCGTAGGGGTCAGGGGCGCCCAGAGTGAAAAACTGTTTTTT
TRBD2	TRBV30	TRBJ2-1	CAWSVGIGLADNEQFF	TGTGCCTGGAGTGTAGGGATCGGGCTAGCGGACAATGAGCAGTTCTTC
TRBD2	TRBV9	TRBJ2-2	CASSLGLAGPVGELFF	TGTGCCAGCAGCTTGGGACTAGCGGGGCCCGTCGGGGAGCTGTTTTTT
-	TRBV5-1	TRBJ2-5	CASSLFATEETQYF	TGCGCCAGCAGCTTGTTCGCGACTGAAGAGACCCAGTACTTC
-	TRBV9	TRBJ2-1	CASSPDTVPYNEQFF	TGTGCCAGCAGCCCAGACACTGTTCCCTACAATGAGCAGTTCTTC
-	TRBV30	TRBJ1-3	CAWSARGVDPGNTIYF	TGTGCCTGGAGCGCCCGGGGGGTCGACCCTGGAAACACCATATATTTT
TRBD2	TRBV30	TRBJ2-5	CAWSELAGGIKETQYF	TGTGCCTGGAGTGAACTAGCGGGAGGTATAAAAGAGACCCAGTACTTC
TRBD1	TRBV5-1	TRBJ1-2	CASSLGQGNDGYTF	TGCGCCAGCAGCTTGGGACAGGGCAATGATGGCTACACCTTC
-	TRBV9	TRBJ1-1	CASSATANTEAFF	TGTGCCAGCAGCGCGACAGCGAACACTGAAGCTTTCTTT
-	TRBV6-5	TRBJ1-4	CASSRPGTPNEKLFF	TGTGCCAGCAGTCGACCAGGGACACCTAATGAAAAACTGTTTTTT
-	TRBV30	TRBJ1-2	CAWEGDIPGYTF	TGTGCCTGGGAGGGGGACATACCAGGCTACACCTTC
TRBD2	TRBV30	TRBJ2-1	CAWSIGRARINEQFF	TGTGCCTGGAGTATCGGGAGGGCCCGAATTAATGAGCAGTTCTTC
-	TRBV19	TRBJ1-1	CASSIGLWGPGEAFF	TGTGCCAGTAGTATAGGTCTATGGGGGCCCGGTGAAGCTTTCTTT
-	TRBV6-1	TRBJ1-1	CASSFTSPTEAFF	TGTGCCAGCAGTTTCACAAGTCCCACTGAAGCTTTCTTT
-	TRBV18	TRBJ2-1	CASSLHDRRITNEQFF	TGTGCCAGCTCACTGCATGACAGGCGAATTACCAATGAGCAGTTCTTC
-	TRBV30	TRBJ1-4	CAWSRGQPEKLFF	TGTGCCTGGAGCCGTGGACAGCCAGAAAAACTGTTTTTT
-	TRBV15	TRBJ2-3	CATSRVRGTSTDTQYF	TGTGCCACCAGCAGAGTAAGAGGGACTAGCACAGATACGCAGTATTTT
-	TRBV9	TRBJ1-1	CASSGTVVNTEAFF	TGTGCCAGCAGCGGTACGGTGGTGAACACTGAAGCTTTCTTT
TRBD1	TRBV7-9	TRBJ2-7	CASSPGGALEQYF	TGTGCCAGCAGCCCAGGGGGCGCGCTCGAGCAGTACTTC
-	TRBV4-3	TRBJ2-4	CASSQDGSGPAKNIQYF	TGCGCCAGCAGCCAAGATGGTTCAGGGCCAGCCAAAAACATTCAGTACTTC
TRBD2	TRBV9	TRBJ2-2	CASSRGGSGRKGGELFF	TGTGCCAGCAGTCGCGGAGGGAGCGGGAGGAAGGGCGGGGAGCTGTTTTTT
-	TRBV19	TRBJ1-1	CASSTRGSNTEAFF	TGTGCCAGTAGTACCCGAGGCTCGAACACTGAAGCTTTCTTT
TRBD1	TRBV18	TRBJ1-6	CASSPQGAGSPLHF	TGTGCCAGCTCACCACAGGGGGCGGGCTCACCCCTCCACTTT
-	TRBV7-9	TRBJ2-7	CASSEEQGPYEQYF	TGTGCCAGCAGCGAAGAACAGGGTCCCTACGAGCAGTACTTC
TRBD2	TRBV11-3	TRBJ2-1	CASSPAGGAEQFF	TGTGCCAGCAGCCCCGCGGGGGGCGCAGAGCAGTTCTTC
-	TRBV5-6	TRBJ2-1	CASSFAAASYNEQFF	TGTGCCAGCAGCTTCGCAGCGGCCTCCTACAATGAGCAGTTCTTC
-	TRBV6-5	TRBJ1-1	CASSYSEKLNTEAFF	TGTGCCAGCAGTTACTCTGAGAAGTTGAACACTGAAGCTTTCTTT
-	TRBV29-1	TRBJ2-5	CSVEDLRRMSETQYF	TGCAGCGTTGAAGATCTTCGGAGGATGAGTGAGACCCAGTACTTC
TRBD2	TRBV11-2	TRBJ2-2	CASSRTSGRYTGELFF	TGTGCCAGCAGCAGAACTAGCGGGAGATACACCGGGGAGCTGTTTTTT
-	TRBV29-1	TRBJ1-2	CSVAREGSYGYTF	TGCAGCGTTGCGAGGGAAGGTTCGTATGGCTACACCTTC
-	TRBV7-2	TRBJ1-5	CASSLRGVYSNQPQHF	TGTGCCAGCAGCCTTAGAGGAGTTTATAGCAATCAGCCCCAGCATTTT
TRBD1	TRBV29-1	TRBJ2-7	CSANGDRGNSYEQYF	TGCAGCGCCAACGGGGACAGGGGGAACTCCTACGAGCAGTACTTC
-	TRBV2	TRBJ2-7	CASSEEQGSYEQYF	TGTGCCAGCAGTGAAGAGCAGGGATCCTACGAGCAGTACTTC
TRBD2	TRBV19	TRBJ2-3	CATSRGDDTDTQYF	TGTGCCACCTCGCGGGGGGACGACACAGATACGCAGTATTTT
-	TRBV29-1	TRBJ1-1	CSVVPNMNTEAFF	TGCAGCGTTGTGCCTAATATGAACACTGAAGCTTTCTTT
TRBD1	TRBV19	TRBJ1-1	CASTIRGQGATEAFF	TGTGCCAGCACCATCCGGGGACAGGGGGCCACTGAAGCTTTCTTT
-	TRBV18	TRBJ1-3	CASSRGSGNTIYF	TGTGCCAGCTCACGAGGTTCTGGAAACACCATATATTTT
TRBD1	TRBV7-9	TRBJ1-3	CASRMTTGLDTIYF	TGTGCCAGCAGAATGACGACAGGGTTGGACACCATATATTTT
-	TRBV19	TRBJ2-7	CASSIVGGGSGVEQYF	TGTGCCAGTAGTATAGTTGGCGGAGGATCGGGGGTCGAGCAGTACTTC
-	TRBV11-2	TRBJ1-2	CASSLGRGYGYTF	TGTGCCAGCAGCTTAGGGCGGGGCTATGGCTACACCTTC
-	TRBV7-2	TRBJ1-2	CASSLEFYGYTF	TGTGCCAGCAGCTTGGAGTTCTATGGCTACACCTTC
-	TRBV29-1	TRBJ2-4	CSVTELGIQYF	TGCAGCGTTACAGAACTTGGCATTCAGTACTTC
-	TRBV6-5	TRBJ2-7	CASSRGKPYEQYF	TGTGCCAGCAGTAGAGGGAAACCCTACGAGCAGTACTTC
-	TRBV9	TRBJ2-3	CASSVAGGAFTDTQYF	TGTGCCAGCAGCGTAGCAGGAGGGGCGTTCACAGATACGCAGTATTTT
TRBD2	TRBV6-5	TRBJ2-5	CATRLAGAETQYF	TGTGCCACCCGACTAGCGGGGGCTGAGACCCAGTACTTC
-	TRBV20-1	TRBJ2-7	CSSTNSYEQYF	TGCAGTTCAACAAATTCCTACGAGCAGTACTTC
-	TRBV6-1	TRBJ2-4	CASSESISRGKAKNIQYF	TGTGCCAGCAGTGAATCGATCTCTAGGGGTAAGGCCAAAAACATTCAGTACTTC